The rows below give T cell receptor beta chains drawn from one sample of a study of T-cell memory formation after mild COVID-19. A single record per CDR3 protein comes from TCRdb applying MiXCR to the 5' RACE reads. This repertoire shows approximately 210,000 distinct CDR3 sequences, roughly 27% found once; its top ten account for roughly 10%. The sample was PBMCs or a T cell subset sorted from them (not recorded which). The receptors come from an adult woman who had mild COVID-19 (a few samples of this study predate the infection). Cell type and time point are not known. Both conserved end residues are part of each CDR3. The D gene is left open where the match is weak. Clone size is given for some rows only: seen once, a few or many times, or a class if the clone is expanded.

D gene | clone size | J gene | V gene | CDR3 protein | CDR3 DNA
NA | few | TRBJ2-1 | TRBV14 | CASSQDLPRWEQFF | TGTGCCAGCAGCCAAGACCTCCCCCGGTGGGAGCAGTTCTTC
TRBD1 | NA | TRBJ2-7 | TRBV5-1 | CASSSPGGFYEQYF | TGCGCCAGCAGCTCCCCAGGGGGATTCTACGAGCAGTACTTC
TRBD2 | many | TRBJ2-7 | TRBV20-1 | CSASGLAGDEQYF | TGCAGTGCTAGCGGACTAGCGGGAGACGAGCAGTACTTC
NA | few | TRBJ2-1 | TRBV6-2/TRBV6-3 | CASSYQQNEQFF | TGTGCCAGCAGTTACCAACAGAATGAGCAGTTCTTC
TRBD2 | NA | TRBJ2-7 | TRBV3-1 | CASSQASGSSYEQYF | TGTGCCAGCAGCCAAGCCAGCGGGAGCTCCTACGAGCAGTACTTC
NA | NA | TRBJ1-2 | TRBV6-5 | CASSYTFKDYDGYTF | TGTGCCAGCAGTTACACCTTTAAGGATTATGATGGCTACACCTTC
NA | NA | TRBJ1-1 | TRBV4-2 | CASSQDYPGIGTEAFF | TGTGCCAGCAGCCAAGATTACCCGGGAATAGGCACTGAAGCTTTCTTT
NA | NA | TRBJ1-1 | TRBV12-3/TRBV12-4 | CASSLSGRGREAFF | TGTGCCAGCAGTTTGTCAGGACGGGGCAGAGAAGCTTTCTTT
NA | NA | TRBJ1-4 | TRBV7-8 | CASSPFDPGLSEKLFF | TGTGCCAGCAGCCCCTTCGATCCGGGGCTTTCTGAAAAACTGTTTTTT
NA | NA | TRBJ1-2 | TRBV5-1 | CASSLSQGDAYTF | TGCGCCAGCAGCTTGTCACAGGGTGATGCCTACACCTTC
NA | NA | TRBJ2-7 | TRBV4-2 | CASSPSASGGYEQYF | TGTGCCAGCAGCCCGTCCGCCTCCGGGGGATACGAGCAGTACTTC
TRBD2 | few | TRBJ2-7 | TRBV4-1 | CASSQFGQREREQYF | TGCGCCAGCAGCCAGTTCGGCCAGCGGGAGCGCGAGCAGTACTTC
TRBD1 | NA | TRBJ2-1 | TRBV9 | CASSPWDRRDEQFF | TGTGCCAGCAGCCCATGGGACAGACGGGATGAGCAGTTCTTC
NA | NA | TRBJ1-1 | TRBV27 | CASRLRGNTEAFF | TGTGCCAGCAGACTCAGGGGTAACACTGAAGCTTTCTTT
TRBD1 | few | TRBJ2-1 | TRBV9 | CASSGYQGVNEQFF | TGTGCCAGCAGCGGATACCAGGGGGTCAATGAGCAGTTCTTC